This TCR beta chain was identified in a study of post-analysis software for immune sequencing data. Study conclusions and caveats: Higher frequency in patients than in controls was seen for roughly 5 TRBV segments, with TRBV5-6, TRBV5-1 and TRBV20-1 among them. Comparison with controls showed significantly lower normalized Chao1 diversity in multiple sclerosis patients.

Remarks on this clonotype: The antigen is unknown.

Presence of unique molecular identifiers characterized the TCR beta cDNA libraries. One entry per CDR3 protein results from TCRdb running MiXCR on the PCR reads. The top ten clones hold roughly 4.4% of a sample with around 710,000 distinct CDR3 sequences, just over 45% of them seen once. This CDR3 is 13 amino acids long. With V trimmed by 5 bases and J by 5 bases, 8 bases remained unmatched. CDR1 and CDR2 (germline): SQVTM, ANQGSEA. The specimen was blood. The TCR sequence derives from a girl aged 5 to 17 with multiple sclerosis. The chain has TRBV29-1 and TRBJ2-7; 8 positions agree with TRBD2. The CDR3 spells CSVHRTSSDEQYF. CDR3 DNA sequence: TGCAGCGTTCATCGGACTAGCTCTGACGAGCAGTACTTC.